This entry concerns a single T cell receptor (beta chain). This record belongs to a study of blood T cell repertoires in COVID-19. Turning to the study itself: Acute-phase and convalescent COVID-19 samples originated in the United States, Italy and Spain.

Per the original methods: It was from reference gene primer amplification that nucleated cell counts were estimated. This table comes from immunoSEQ multiplex PCR, and its TCRdb copy is limited to in-frame clones, with some not included. The V and J calls and clone size come from that table; D and trimming were worked out from the DNA. The sample yields about 99,000 clones, 65% to 85% seen once. The CDR3 is made up of 14 amino acids. Germline V CDR1 and CDR2: SNHLY, FYNNEI. With 2 bases removed from V and 8 bases from J, the gap between germline ends came to 12 bases. This clonotype was obtained from a man between 65 and 85 years old with active or convalescent COVID-19. The material sequenced was peripheral blood. The chain combines TRBV2 with TRBJ2-2, with D uncertain. The CDR3 here is CASSEFLAPGELFF. CDR3 coding DNA: TGTGCCAGCAGTGAATTCCTGGCCCCGGGGGAGCTGTTTTTT.